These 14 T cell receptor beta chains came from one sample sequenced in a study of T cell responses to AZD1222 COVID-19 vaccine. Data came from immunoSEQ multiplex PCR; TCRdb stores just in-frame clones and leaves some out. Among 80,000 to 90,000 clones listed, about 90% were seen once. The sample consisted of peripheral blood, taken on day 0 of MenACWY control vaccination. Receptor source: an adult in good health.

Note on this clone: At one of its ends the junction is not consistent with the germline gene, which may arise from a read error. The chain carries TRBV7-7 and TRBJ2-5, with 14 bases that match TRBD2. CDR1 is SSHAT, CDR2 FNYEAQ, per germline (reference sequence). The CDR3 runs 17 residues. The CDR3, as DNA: TGTGCTAGCAGCCGCCTGACTAGCGGGGGGGCAGGAGAGACCCAGTACTTC. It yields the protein CASSRLTSGGAGETQYF.

The CDR3 sequence: CASTQGGYGYTF. CDR3 nucleotide sequence: TGTGCCAGCACCCAGGGGGGCTATGGCTACACCTTC. The chain couples TRBV3-1 (or the pseudogene TRBV3-2) to TRBJ1-2; TRBD1 matches 7 bases. Germline trimming cut 7 bases from V and 4 bases from J; bases unmatched to any gene: 3. The CDR3 spans 12 residues. Germline CDR1 LGHDT, CDR2 YNNKEL (reference sequence).

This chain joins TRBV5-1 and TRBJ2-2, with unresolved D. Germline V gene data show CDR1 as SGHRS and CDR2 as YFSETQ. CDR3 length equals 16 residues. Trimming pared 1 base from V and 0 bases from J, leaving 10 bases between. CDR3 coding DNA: TGCGCCAGCAGCTTGCAACGGCTCGCGAACACCGGGGAGCTGTTTTTT. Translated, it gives CASSLQRLANTGELFF.

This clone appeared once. CDR3 protein: CASSGGQAMGNYYGYTF. In nucleotides, the CDR3 is TGTGCCAGCAGTGGAGGACAGGCAATGGGGAATTACTATGGCTACACCTTC. V usage is TRBV2 and J usage is TRBJ1-2; 7 bases fit TRBD1. The CDR3 loop spans 17 amino acids. The V gene end was trimmed by 4 bases and the J gene end by 3 bases; junction bases not matched to a gene: 14. The germline V gene encodes CDR1 SNHLY and CDR2 FYNNEI. Drawing the rest from reference TRBV2 and TRBJ1-2, the complete variable domain is EPEVTQTPSHQVTQMGQEVILRCVPISNHLYFYWYRQILGQKVEFLVSFYNNEISEKSEIFDDQFSVERPDGSNFTLKIRSTKLEDSAMYFCASSGGQAMGNYYGYTFGSGTRLTVV.

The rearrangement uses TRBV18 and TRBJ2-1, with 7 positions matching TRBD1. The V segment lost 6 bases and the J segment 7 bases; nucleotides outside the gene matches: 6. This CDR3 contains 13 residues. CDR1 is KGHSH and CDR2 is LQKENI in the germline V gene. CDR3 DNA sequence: TGTGCCAGCTCCCCCTCCAGGGGGAATGAGCAGTTCTTC. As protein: CASSPSRGNEQFF.

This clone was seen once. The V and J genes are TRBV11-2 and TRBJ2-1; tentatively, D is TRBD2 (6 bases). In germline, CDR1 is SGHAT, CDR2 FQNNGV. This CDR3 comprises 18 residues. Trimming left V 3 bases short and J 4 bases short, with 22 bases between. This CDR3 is CASSLKGWGLPPYNEQFF. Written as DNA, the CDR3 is TGTGCCAGCAGCTTGAAGGGTTGGGGACTCCCACCATACAATGAGCAGTTCTTC.

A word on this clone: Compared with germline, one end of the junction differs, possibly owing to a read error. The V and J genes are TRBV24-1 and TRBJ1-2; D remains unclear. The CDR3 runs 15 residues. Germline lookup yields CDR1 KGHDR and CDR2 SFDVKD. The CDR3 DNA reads TGTGCCGCCAGGCCAGCCGGTTTTACGACTTATGGCTACACCTTC. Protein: CAARPAGFTTYGYTF.

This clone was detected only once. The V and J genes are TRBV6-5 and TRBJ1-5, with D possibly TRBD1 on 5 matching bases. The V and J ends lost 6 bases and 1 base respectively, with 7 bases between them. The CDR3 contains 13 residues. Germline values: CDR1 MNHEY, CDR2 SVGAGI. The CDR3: CASSGASNQPQHF. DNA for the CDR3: TGTGCCAGCAGCGGGGCGAGCAATCAGCCCCAGCATTTT.

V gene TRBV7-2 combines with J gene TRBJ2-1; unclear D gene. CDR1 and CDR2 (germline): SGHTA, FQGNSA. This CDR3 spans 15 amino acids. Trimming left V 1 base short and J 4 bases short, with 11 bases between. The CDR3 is CASSLDWTPYNEQFF. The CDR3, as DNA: TGTGCCAGCAGCTTAGATTGGACGCCATACAATGAGCAGTTCTTC. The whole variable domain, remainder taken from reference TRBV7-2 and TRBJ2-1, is GAGVSQSPSNKVTEKGKDVELRCDPISGHTALYWYRQSLGQGLEFLIYFQGNSAPDKSGLPSDRFSAERTGGSVSTLTIQRTQQEDSAVYLCASSLDWTPYNEQFFGPGTRLTVL.

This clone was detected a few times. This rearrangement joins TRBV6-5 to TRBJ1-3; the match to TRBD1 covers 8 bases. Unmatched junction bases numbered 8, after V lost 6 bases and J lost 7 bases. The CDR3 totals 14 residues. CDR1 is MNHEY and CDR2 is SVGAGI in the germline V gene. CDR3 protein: CASRPGTGGNTIYF. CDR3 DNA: TGTGCCAGCAGACCCGGGACAGGTGGCAACACCATATATTTT.

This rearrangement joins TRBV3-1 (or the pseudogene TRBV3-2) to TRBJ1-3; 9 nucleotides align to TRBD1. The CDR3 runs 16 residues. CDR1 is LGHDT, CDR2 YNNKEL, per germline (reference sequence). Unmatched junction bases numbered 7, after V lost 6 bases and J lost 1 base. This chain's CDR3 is CASSPTQGASGNTIYF. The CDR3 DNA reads TGTGCCAGCAGTCCAACACAGGGGGCATCTGGAAACACCATATATTTT.

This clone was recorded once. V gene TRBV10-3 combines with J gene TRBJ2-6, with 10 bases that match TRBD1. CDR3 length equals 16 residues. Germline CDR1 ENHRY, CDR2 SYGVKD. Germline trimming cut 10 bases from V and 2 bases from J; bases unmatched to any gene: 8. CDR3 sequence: CATRTGGSAGANVLTF. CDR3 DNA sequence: TGTGCCACTCGGACAGGGGGATCTGCTGGGGCCAACGTCCTGACTTTC.

The CDR3 is CASSQELVGAADTQYF. CDR3 DNA sequence: TGTGCCAGCAGCCAAGAACTGGTGGGGGCGGCAGATACGCAGTATTTT. The chain combines TRBV4-2 with TRBJ2-3; D might be TRBD1 (6 bases). The germline CDR1 and CDR2 sequences are LGHNA and YNFKEQ. Trimming removed 0 bases from V and 4 bases from J, with 14 bases in between. This CDR3 has 16 residues.

The CDR3 here is CASSRQGELFF. For the CDR3, the DNA is TGTGCCAGCAGTCGACAGGGGGAGCTGTTTTTT. The chain employs TRBV27 and TRBJ2-2; D possibly corresponds to TRBD1 (5 bases). Looked up from germline, CDR1 is MNHEY and CDR2 is SMNVEV (reference sequence). The CDR3 runs to 11 residues. V lost 5 bases and J lost 8, with 6 bases in between.